The next 19 T cell receptor beta chains were all read from a single sample in a study of blood T cells in healthy people across ages. The use of a sample-barcoded 5' primer and a J-beta primer mix characterized a second PCR of roughly 6 to 11 cycles. Via MiXCR, TCRdb re-called the 5' RACE reads, giving one row per CDR3 protein. The data hold 700,000 or so distinct CDR3 sequences, with around a fifth observed a single time. The sequencing sample was made of blood. The source of these receptors is a man in his 70s in good health.

J is TRBJ2-1 and V is TRBV21-1; the tabulated D call, TRBD2, remains unverified against the DNA. TRBV21-1 is noted as a pseudogene. The CDR3 loop spans 14 amino acids. CDR3 loop: CASSIRTEGNEQFF. The DNA of the CDR3 is TGTGCCAGCAGCATTAGAACTGAGGGCAATGAGCAGTTCTTC.

Only a few counts were recorded for this clonotype. This rearrangement joins TRBV6-5 to TRBJ1-1; D is perhaps TRBD1 (5 bases). This CDR3 contains 14 residues. CDR1 is MNHEY, CDR2 SVGAGI, per germline. V lost 11 bases to trimming and J lost 0 bases, with 16 bases between them. The CDR3 nucleotides read TGTGCCTGCCAGGGAGTAGGTATGAACACTGAAGCTTTCTTT. It is translated as CACQGVGMNTEAFF.

As concerns this clonotype: The limits of the CDR3 on the DNA are not certain, so only TCRdb's listed CDR3 is given. This chain uses TRBV5-4 with TRBJ1-2; the table's D call TRBD1 went unverified against the DNA. The CDR3 extends over 16 residues, inclusive of both ends. The germline CDR1 and CDR2 sequences are SGHNT and YYREEE (reference sequence). The CDR3 is CASGTAANYGYTFAYF.

This clonotype turned up a few times. This rearrangement joins TRBV10-3 to TRBJ1-4; possibly TRBD1 for D (5 bases). CDR3 length: 16 residues. Germline CDR1 is ENHRY and CDR2 is SYGVKD. V shed 0 bases and J shed 5 bases, with 13 bases lying between them. This CDR3 is CAISESTRGSNEKLFF. The CDR3 DNA sequence: TGTGCCATCAGTGAGTCGACCCGGGGGTCGAATGAAAAACTGTTTTTT.

The rearrangement joins TRBV5-1 to TRBJ2-5; 9 bases line up with TRBD2. Trimming took 0 bases from V and 7 from J; bases not matched to a gene: 10. This CDR3 region has 16 residues. Per germline, CDR1 SGHRS and CDR2 YFSETQ. The CDR3 coding sequence is TGCGCCAGCAGCTTGGAGGTAGCGGGGGCCGAAGGGACCCAGTACTTC. The encoded protein is CASSLEVAGAEGTQYF.

The chain recombines TRBV9 with TRBJ1-2; D not resolved. This CDR3 has 12 amino acids. In germline, CDR1 is SGDLS, CDR2 YYNGEE. Trimming removed 0 bases at V and 7 bases at J, with 7 bases between. CDR3 in DNA: TGTGCCAGCAGCGTAGAAGGGTCTGGCTACACCTTC. Its translation is CASSVEGSGYTF.

The J gene is TRBJ2-1, the V gene TRBV20-1; the match to TRBD2 covers 9 bases. V shed 2 bases, J shed 8 bases, and the junction held 7 bases outside the gene matches. Germline V gene lookup returns CDR1 DFQATT and CDR2 SNEGSKA (reference sequence). This CDR3 is built from 14 residues. CDR3 amino acids: CSARNQGTSYEQFF. The CDR3 DNA sequence: TGCAGTGCTAGAAATCAAGGGACTAGCTATGAGCAGTTCTTC.

This clonotype was counted many times. The CDR3, as DNA: TGTGCCAGCAGTTCCCCCGAAGTGGATAACCAGCAGTATTTT. Its translation is CASSSPEVDNQQYF. V usage is TRBV6-2 or TRBV6-3 and J usage is TRBJ2-3; D is ambiguous. V lost 4 bases, J lost 11 bases, and 19 bases lay in between. Germline CDR1 is MNHEY and CDR2 is SVGEGT. The CDR3 consists of 14 residues.

This clonotype has at least ten counts. This sequence joins TRBV7-9 and TRBJ2-1; D gene uncertain. From germline, CDR1 is SEHNR and CDR2 FQNEAQ (reference sequence). The ends were cut back, 7 bases at V and 6 bases at J, with 16 bases in the middle. The CDR3 loop spans 14 amino acids. This CDR3 reads CASIPGLHGNEQFF. In DNA, the CDR3 is TGTGCCAGCATCCCGGGCCTCCACGGCAATGAGCAGTTCTTC.

This clonotype was counted a few times. The gene calls are TRBV5-1 and TRBJ2-1; TRBD2 might be the D (5 bases). Trimming removed 4 bases from V and 5 bases from J, with 13 bases in between. There are 14 residues in the CDR3. Per germline, CDR1 SGHRS and CDR2 YFSETQ. CDR3 loop: CASSERSAHNEQFF. The DNA of the CDR3 is TGCGCCAGCAGCGAGCGGAGCGCCCACAATGAGCAGTTCTTC.

This clonotype came up a few times. This chain links TRBV7-9 with TRBJ1-2; D unresolved. Germline V gives CDR1 SEHNR, CDR2 FQNEAQ (reference sequence). The germline V and J ends were trimmed by 7 bases and 4 bases, with 22 bases remaining between them. CDR3 length: 16 amino acids. The CDR3 region is CASTQAGGLKGYGYTF. In DNA form, the CDR3 reads TGTGCCAGCACCCAAGCGGGAGGGTTAAAGGGCTATGGCTACACCTTC. Full variable domain (remainder filled in from reference TRBV7-9 and TRBJ1-2): DTGVSQNPRHKITKRGQNVTFRCDPISEHNRLYWYRQTLGQGPEFLTYFQNEAQLEKSRLLSDRFSAERPKGSFSTLEIQRTEQGDSAMYLCASTQAGGLKGYGYTFGSGTRLTVV.

This clonotype occurred a few times. This chain connects TRBV19 to TRBJ2-5; possibly TRBD1 or TRBD2 for D (5 bases each). The CDR3 contains 13 residues. V lost 4 bases to trimming and J lost 3 bases, with 9 bases between them. Germline V gene lookup returns CDR1 LNHDA and CDR2 SQIVND (reference sequence). The CDR3: CASSRGKEETQYF. The DNA of the CDR3 is TGTGCCAGTAGTAGGGGGAAGGAAGAGACCCAGTACTTC. Together with reference TRBV19 and TRBJ2-5, the CDR3 gives the full variable domain: DGGITQSPKYLFRKEGQNVTLSCEQNLNHDAMYWYRQDPGQGLRLIYYSQIVNDFQKGDIAEGYSVSREKKESFPLTVTSAQKNPTAFYLCASSRGKEETQYFGPGTRLLVL.

This clonotype has only a few counts. The gene calls are TRBV25-1 and TRBJ2-3; 10 bases line up with TRBD2. V shed 1 base and J 5 bases; nucleotides not matched to a gene: 6. CDR1 MGHDK and CDR2 SYGVNS come from the germline V gene. This CDR3 has 16 residues. Written as DNA, the CDR3 is TGTGCCAGCAGTGAATTCAGCGGGGGGGCCAGAGATACGCAGTATTTT. It yields the protein CASSEFSGGARDTQYF.

The V and J genes are TRBV25-1 and TRBJ2-3; 9 bases fit TRBD2. CDR1 and CDR2 from the germline V gene are MGHDK and SYGVNS. The ends lost 2 bases at V and 0 bases at J; junction bases unmatched: 9. The CDR3 loop spans 18 amino acids. The CDR3 loop is CASSERLASGASTDTQYF. The CDR3 nucleotides are TGTGCCAGCAGTGAAAGGTTGGCTAGCGGGGCTAGCACAGATACGCAGTATTTT. Variable domain in full (rest from reference TRBV25-1 and TRBJ2-3): EADIYQTPRYLVIGTGKKITLECSQTMGHDKMYWYQQDPGMELHLIHYSYGVNSTEKGDLSSESTVSRIRTEHFPLTLESARPSHTSQYLCASSERLASGASTDTQYFGPGTRLTVL.

This clonotype was found a few times. V is TRBV30 and J is TRBJ2-1; 7 nucleotides agree with TRBD2. The J call may be in error: the DNA end matches TRBJ2-5 better. In germline, CDR1 is GTSNPN, CDR2 SVGIG (reference sequence). This CDR3 contains 13 residues. In DNA form, the CDR3 reads TGTGCCTTGGGAGGGATGGCCCGACAGACCCAGTACTTC. Protein sequence: CALGGMARQTQYF.

This chain joins TRBV19 and TRBJ1-2; D uncertain. This CDR3 has 15 amino acids. From germline, CDR1 is LNHDA and CDR2 SQIVND (reference sequence). V was cut by 6 bases and J by 0 bases, with 14 bases left in between. The CDR3 loop is CASRHAGLSNYGYTF. CDR3 sequence (DNA): TGTGCCAGTAGGCACGCAGGACTATCTAACTATGGCTACACCTTC.

This clonotype was seen more than once but under ten times. CDR3 sequence reads: CASSLAVAGALTDTQYF. The CDR3 nucleotides read TGCGCCAGCAGCTTGGCGGTAGCGGGGGCCCTCACAGATACGCAGTATTTT. This rearrangement joins TRBV5-1 to TRBJ2-3; 9 bases are shared with TRBD2. CDR1 SGHRS and CDR2 YFSETQ come from the germline V gene. V lost 0 bases to trimming and J lost 2 bases; unmatched junction nucleotides: 7. This CDR3 region has 17 residues.

The chain uses TRBV12-3 or TRBV12-4 and TRBJ2-3; no clear D gene. CDR3 length equals 17 residues. With 2 bases removed from V and 4 bases from J, the gap between germline ends came to 19 bases. The CDR3 here is CASSLSTGTVLPDTQYF. CDR3 DNA: TGTGCCAGCAGTTTATCGACCGGCACGGTGTTACCAGATACGCAGTATTTT.

The V call is TRBV28, the J call TRBJ2-7; 9 bases agree with TRBD1. The CDR3 runs 15 residues. Germline trimming cut 1 base from V and 3 bases from J; bases unmatched to any gene: 4. Per germline, CDR1 MDHEN and CDR2 SYDVKM. CDR3 amino acids: CASSLLQGAYYEQYF. CDR3 nucleotide sequence: TGTGCCAGCAGTTTATTACAGGGGGCTTACTACGAGCAGTACTTC. The full variable domain, rest sourced from reference TRBV28 and TRBJ2-7, is DVKVTQSSRYLVKRTGEKVFLECVQDMDHENMFWYRQDPGLGLRLIYFSYDVKMKEKGDIPEGYSVSREKKERFSLILESASTNQTSMYLCASSLLQGAYYEQYFGPGTRLTVT.